This is a list of T cell receptor beta chains from one sample in a study of early T cells in non-severe SARS-CoV-2 infection. TCRdb itself ran the 5' RACE reads through MiXCR, one entry per CDR3 protein. In the table there are 66,000 or so distinct CDR3 sequences, approximately 13% of which are singletons. The sequencing sample was made of whole blood. These receptors originate from an adult who was a healthcare worker with PCR-confirmed SARS-CoV-2 infection or an uninfected control (not recorded which). CDR3s include the opening cysteine and the closing phenylalanine or tryptophan. The order of the fields is D gene, V gene, CDR3 length, clone size, J gene, CDR3 protein, CDR3 DNA. A D gene is named only where the DNA matches it firmly. Clone sizes are given selectively: once, few, many, or a class where the clone is expanded.

D gene: TRBD1
V gene: TRBV11-3
CDR3 length: 15
clone size: few
J gene: TRBJ2-1
CDR3 protein: CASSTGTGPGDEQFF
CDR3 DNA: TGTGCCAGCAGCACCGGGACAGGCCCCGGGGATGAGCAGTTCTTC

D gene: NA
V gene: TRBV21-1
CDR3 length: 16
clone size: many
J gene: TRBJ2-1
CDR3 protein: CASTRIAGGPNNEQFF
CDR3 DNA: TGTGCCAGCACCAGAATAGCGGGAGGGCCCAACAATGAGCAGTTCTTC

D gene: TRBD2
V gene: TRBV29-1
CDR3 length: 13
clone size: few
J gene: TRBJ2-7
CDR3 protein: CSVEGGNGYEQYF
CDR3 DNA: TGCAGCGTTGAGGGGGGGAATGGGTACGAGCAGTACTTC

D gene: TRBD2
V gene: TRBV5-1
CDR3 length: 18
clone size: many
J gene: TRBJ2-1
CDR3 protein: CASSFLIPGTSGSNEQFF
CDR3 DNA: TGCGCCAGCAGCTTCCTTATACCGGGGACTAGCGGGAGCAATGAGCAGTTCTTC

D gene: TRBD1
V gene: TRBV29-1
CDR3 length: 12
clone size: few
J gene: TRBJ1-2
CDR3 protein: CSVRQGALDYTF
CDR3 DNA: TGCAGCGTCAGACAGGGGGCGCTTGACTACACCTTC

D gene: NA
V gene: TRBV6-2/TRBV6-3
CDR3 length: 13
clone size: many
J gene: TRBJ2-1
CDR3 protein: CASSSSSYNEQFF
CDR3 DNA: TGTGCCAGCAGCTCAAGCTCCTACAATGAGCAGTTCTTC

D gene: NA
V gene: TRBV20-1
CDR3 length: 15
clone size: NA
J gene: TRBJ2-5
CDR3 protein: CSASPPQGYQETQYF
CDR3 DNA: TGCAGTGCTAGCCCACCACAGGGTTACCAAGAGACCCAGTACTTC

D gene: NA
V gene: TRBV11-2
CDR3 length: 14
clone size: many
J gene: TRBJ2-1
CDR3 protein: CASSSPPERFEQFF
CDR3 DNA: TGTGCCAGCAGCTCCCCCCCAGAAAGGTTTGAGCAGTTCTTC

D gene: NA
V gene: TRBV10-3
CDR3 length: 15
clone size: NA
J gene: TRBJ2-2
CDR3 protein: CAISGGVPNTGELFF
CDR3 DNA: TGTGCCATCAGTGGGGGAGTGCCGAACACCGGGGAGCTGTTTTTT

D gene: TRBD2
V gene: TRBV29-1
CDR3 length: 14
clone size: many
J gene: TRBJ2-1
CDR3 protein: CSASGAGFYNEQFF
CDR3 DNA: TGCAGCGCGAGCGGGGCCGGGTTTTACAATGAGCAGTTCTTC

D gene: NA
V gene: TRBV6-2/TRBV6-3
CDR3 length: 13
clone size: many
J gene: TRBJ2-3
CDR3 protein: CASSYSTGNTQYF
CDR3 DNA: TGTGCCAGCAGTTACTCGACGGGCAATACGCAGTATTTT

D gene: TRBD2
V gene: TRBV28
CDR3 length: 15
clone size: NA
J gene: TRBJ2-3
CDR3 protein: CASSVSGRATDTQYF
CDR3 DNA: TGTGCCAGCAGTGTTAGCGGGAGGGCCACAGATACGCAGTATTTT

D gene: NA
V gene: TRBV28
CDR3 length: 18
clone size: many
J gene: TRBJ2-6
CDR3 protein: CASSLPGTTGSGANVLTF
CDR3 DNA: TGTGCCAGCAGTCTACCAGGGACGACGGGTTCTGGGGCCAACGTCCTGACTTTC

D gene: NA
V gene: TRBV7-2
CDR3 length: 16
clone size: few
J gene: TRBJ2-1
CDR3 protein: CASSYRTGYSYNEQFF
CDR3 DNA: TGTGCCAGCAGCTACCGAACGGGATACTCCTACAATGAGCAGTTCTTC